This TCR beta chain was recorded in a study of T cell repertoires in ileal Crohn's disease (dated by TCRdb to the late 2010s). Regarding the research as a whole: Median disease duration was about eight years, and under 40% of patients were identified as active smokers at the time of surgery. Surgery was performed for a complication in all patients, with stricturing disease in about 61% and penetrating disease in around 40%. Postoperative therapy was given to about half of the patients, with thiopurines administered to about a dozen patients and anti-TNF agents administered to 15 to 20 patients. A prospective multicentre cohort supplied the 55 to 65 Crohn's disease patients whose TCR repertoires were analysed. The study ran alongside a multicentre cohort designed to identify predictors of early endoscopic recurrence after ileocolonic resection. Endoscopic postoperative recurrence was defined as a Rutgeerts score above i0. A total of some 170 mucosal samples from roughly 50 patients were sequenced, with samples obtained at several locations on the surgical specimen and at postoperative endoscopy. The research as a whole found: A significantly higher proportion of clonal expansions was observed in active smokers at surgery than in non-smokers (about 25% vs 20%, p=0.02). Compared with CD4 T cells, sorted CD8 T cells contained more high-frequency clones, which suggests that the mucosal expansions were mostly CD8. Endoscopic recurrence was found to be associated with higher high-frequency clone percentages at surgery, and recurrence was observed in all patients with clonality above 26.8% (18/57). Mucosal CD4 and CD8 T cells were sorted and sequenced only in a subgroup of patients, the size of which was not stated.

Ends trimmed: V by 5 bases, J by 2 bases; bases unmatched to a gene: 2. Reading the germline V gene gives CDR1 MNHEY and CDR2 SVGAGI. The CDR3 measures 13 amino acids from cysteine to phenylalanine. The sequence is cut down to CDR3 DNA, 39 bases in frame from base 1. This clone was detected a few times. Its recognized antigen is unknown. Base qualities are missing; no much larger clone stands one base away. Around 500 nanograms of biopsy DNA per sample were submitted for commercial TCRB immunosequencing. A two-step, amplification bias-controlled multiplex PCR was used by Adaptive Biotechnology to amplify CDR3 regions from genomic DNA. Primers covering every V and J gene segment were used in the first PCR, while barcodes and Illumina adapters were added in the second PCR. An Illumina instrument was used to sequence the CDR3 libraries. As for the authors' bioinformatics: The analysis used both the pipelines supplied by the vendor and custom analysis of the raw data in R/Bioconductor with R version 3.3.0. Clonality, which ranges from 0 to 1, was calculated as the inverse of the normalised Shannon entropy across all productive clones. The repertoire share taken up by the top 100 clones defined high-frequency clones, and only clones that passed a 95% confidence test were kept. Repertoire diversity was measured with the Simpson index, and overlap between samples was measured with the Morisita-Horn index. TCRdb provides this immuneACCESS table in a form limited to in-frame rearrangements. Some clones are lacking; in checked studies, under half of them reflect an unresolved V gene, and why the rest are absent is not known. V and J calls and clone size follow that table, whereas D and trimming were derived from the DNA. The sample data list around 33,000 clones, and roughly 77% of these were observed just once. The leading ten clones occupy 15% to 20% of the sample.

Eligible patients were adults with ileal or ileocolonic Crohn's disease who had an indication for ileocolonic resection. Whole ileal mucosal biopsies were kept frozen at -80 degrees C prior to DNA extraction. A TRizol-based method was used to extract genomic DNA from the frozen whole biopsies, and the DNA was quantified with a NanoDrop 2000 spectrophotometer. The TCR was taken from an adult with Crohn's disease. The chain was built from TRBV6-5 and TRBJ2-5, with 7 junctional bases fitting TRBD1. Specimen: ileal tissue. Here is the DNA: TGTGCCAGCAGTAGGACAGGACAAGAGACCCAGTACTTC. This sequence encodes CASSRTGQETQYF.